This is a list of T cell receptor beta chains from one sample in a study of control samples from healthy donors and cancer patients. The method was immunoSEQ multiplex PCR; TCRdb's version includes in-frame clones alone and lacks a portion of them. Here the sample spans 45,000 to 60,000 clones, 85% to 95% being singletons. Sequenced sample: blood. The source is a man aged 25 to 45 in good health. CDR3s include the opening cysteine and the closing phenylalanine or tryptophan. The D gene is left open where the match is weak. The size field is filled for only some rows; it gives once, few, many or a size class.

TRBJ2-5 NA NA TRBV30 TGTGCCTGGATCGGGGGAAGAAGGGAGACCCAGTACTTC CAWIGGRRETQYF
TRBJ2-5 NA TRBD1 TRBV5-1 TGCGCCAGCAGCCCCGGGACAGGGAGTCAAGAGACCCAGTACTTC CASSPGTGSQETQYF
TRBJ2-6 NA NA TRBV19 TGTGCCAGTAGTGGCTCGGCCAGATCTGGGGCCAACGTCCTGACTTTC CASSGSARSGANVLTF
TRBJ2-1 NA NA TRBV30 TGTGCCTGGAGTGAGACGCGGGAGCAGTTCTTC CAWSETREQFF
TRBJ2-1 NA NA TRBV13 TGTGCCAGCAGCTCAGGGAGCGCCCATGAGCAGTTCTTC CASSSGSAHEQFF
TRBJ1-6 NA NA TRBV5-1 TGCGCCAGCAGCCCCGGGACACAGAAATTTTCACCCCTCCACTTT CASSPGTQKFSPLHF
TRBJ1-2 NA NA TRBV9 TGTGCCAGCAGCGACCCGACAGATGGCTACACCTTC CASSDPTDGYTF
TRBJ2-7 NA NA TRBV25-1 TGTGCCAGCAGTGAAGGCCCCTACGAGCAGTACTTC CASSEGPYEQYF
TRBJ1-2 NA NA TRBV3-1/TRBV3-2 TGTGCCAGCACCGCCCGGCCAAACTATGGCTACACCTTC CASTARPNYGYTF
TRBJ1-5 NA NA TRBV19 TGTGCCAGTAGTATGGGGCCTCCTTGGCAGCCCCAGCATTTT CASSMGPPWQPQHF
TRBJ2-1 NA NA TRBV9 TGTGCCAGCAGCGTAGGTCTAACCCACCCCCCGTACAATGAGCAGTTCTTC CASSVGLTHPPYNEQFF
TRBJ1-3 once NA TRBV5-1 TGCGCCAGCAGCTTGGAGGGGACCCAACTCTCTGGAAACACCATATATTTT CASSLEGTQLSGNTIYF
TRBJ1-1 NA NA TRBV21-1 TGTGCCAGCAGCAAATACCTCTGGAGAGGGTTCCCCACTGAAGCTTTCTTT CASSKYLWRGFPTEAFF
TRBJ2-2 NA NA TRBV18 TGTGCCAGCCTCAGGAGCCGACCAACCGGGGAGCTGTTTTTT CASLRSRPTGELFF
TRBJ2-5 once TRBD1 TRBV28 TGTGCCAGCAGTTTTTCCGGGACAGGGAGGGAGACCCAGTACTTC CASSFSGTGRETQYF
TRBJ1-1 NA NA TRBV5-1 TGCGCCAGCAGCTTGGAGAGGGCGTTGAACACTGAAGCTTTCTTT CASSLERALNTEAFF
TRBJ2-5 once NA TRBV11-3 TGTGCCAGCAGCAGGGGGAAAGAGACCCAGTACTTC CASSRGKETQYF
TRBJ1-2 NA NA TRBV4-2 TGTGCCAGCAGCCAAGATTGGGGTTCCAACTATGGCTACACCTTC CASSQDWGSNYGYTF
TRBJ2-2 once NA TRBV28 TGTGCCAGCAGTCAGGGAGGCGCCGGGGAGCTGTTTTTT CASSQGGAGELFF
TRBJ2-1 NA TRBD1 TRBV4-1 TGCGCCAGCAGCCGCCCAGGGGGTAATGAGCAGTTCTTC CASSRPGGNEQFF
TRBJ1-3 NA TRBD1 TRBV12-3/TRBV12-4 TGTGCCAACGACAGGGTAGGAGGAAACACCATATATTTT CANDRVGGNTIYF
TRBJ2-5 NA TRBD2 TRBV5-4 TGTGCCAGCAGCCGGACTAGCGGGATGGAGACCCAGTACTTC CASSRTSGMETQYF
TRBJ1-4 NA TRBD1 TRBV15 TGTGCCACGGCACGGACAGGGAACGAAAAACTGTTTTTT CATARTGNEKLFF
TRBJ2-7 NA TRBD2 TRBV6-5 TGTGCCAGCAGTTTTGGACTAGCGGGAGGCGAGCAGTACTTC CASSFGLAGGEQYF
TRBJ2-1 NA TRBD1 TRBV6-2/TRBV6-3 TGTGCCAGCAGTCCCCGGGACAGGGCTTACAATGAGCAGTTCTTC CASSPRDRAYNEQFF
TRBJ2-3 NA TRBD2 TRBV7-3 TGTGCCAGCAGCCAACTGGTCGCTAGCGGGGGGACAGATACGCAGTATTTT CASSQLVASGGTDTQYF
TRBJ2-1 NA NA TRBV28 TGTGCCAGCACAGGTCGTCCGGGGGTTTGGGAGCAGTTCTTC CASTGRPGVWEQFF
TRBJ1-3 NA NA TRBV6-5 TGTGCCAGCAGTTGGGGATTTGCGGGAAACACCATATATTTT CASSWGFAGNTIYF
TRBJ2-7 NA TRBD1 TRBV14 TGTGCCAGCAGCCAAGGAACAGGGGCCTACGAGCAGTACTTC CASSQGTGAYEQYF
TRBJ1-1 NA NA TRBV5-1 TGCGCCAGCAGCTTGGCCGAGGCAGCTCAACCTTTCTTT CASSLAEAAQPFF
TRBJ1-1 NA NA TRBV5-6 TGTGCCAGCAGCTTTAGACAGACACACCAAACACATAACACTGAAGCTTTCTTT CASSFRQTHQTHNTEAFF
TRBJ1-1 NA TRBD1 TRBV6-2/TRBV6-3 TGTGCCAGCAGTTCGTGGGACAGTTCTTACACTGAAGCTTTCTTT CASSSWDSSYTEAFF
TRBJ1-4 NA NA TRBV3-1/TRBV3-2 TGTGCCAGCAGCCAAGGCGCGAGGGGGGGTGAAAAACTGTTTTTT CASSQGARGGEKLFF
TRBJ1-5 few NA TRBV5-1 TGCGCCAGCAGCCCAGGCTTGACAGGAGATAGCAATCAGCCCCAGCATTTT CASSPGLTGDSNQPQHF
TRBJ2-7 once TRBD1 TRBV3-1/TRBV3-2 TGTGCCAGCGGGGGGACAGGGGGCTTGTCCTACGAGCAGTACTTC CASGGTGGLSYEQYF
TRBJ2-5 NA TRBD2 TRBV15 TGTGCCACCAGCAGAGCCTTAGCGGGAGGGGAGACCCAGTACTTC CATSRALAGGETQYF
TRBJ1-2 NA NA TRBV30 TGTGCCTATCAAACTGAGGGTAAATATGGCTACACCTTC CAYQTEGKYGYTF
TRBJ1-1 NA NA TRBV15 TGTGCCACCAGCGGGGGGGCGGCTCGAAATGAAGCTTTCTTT CATSGGAARNEAFF
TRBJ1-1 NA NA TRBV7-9 TGTGCCAGCAGCTCGGGATCTGTGAACACTGAAGCTTTCTTT CASSSGSVNTEAFF
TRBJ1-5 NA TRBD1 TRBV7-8 TGTGCCAGCAGCCCCTTTCTCGGACAGGGGGCCGGTCAGCCCCAGCATTTT CASSPFLGQGAGQPQHF
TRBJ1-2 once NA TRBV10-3 TGTGCCATCAGCGCCGGGGCCGACACGGACGCTAACTATGGCTACACCTTC CAISAGADTDANYGYTF
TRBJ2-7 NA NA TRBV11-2 TGTGCCAGCAGCTTAGATGGGCAGGGGGGAACCTACGAGCAGTACTTC CASSLDGQGGTYEQYF
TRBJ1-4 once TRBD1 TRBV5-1 TGCGCCAGCAGCTTATACCCCCCGGGACAGACTAATGAAAAACTGTTTTTT CASSLYPPGQTNEKLFF
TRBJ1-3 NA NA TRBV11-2 TGTGCCAGCAGCTTAGATCTCCAGGTTACCGGAAACACCATATATTTT CASSLDLQVTGNTIYF
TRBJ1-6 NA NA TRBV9 TGTGCCAGCAGCGCAAACAATTCACCCCTCCACTTT CASSANNSPLHF
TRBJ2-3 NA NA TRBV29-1 TGCAGCGTCGACAAGGCGTACACAGATACGCAGTATTTT CSVDKAYTDTQYF
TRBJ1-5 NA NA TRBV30 TGTGCCTGGAGTAGACAGGTGCCCATCTTTAATCAGCCCCAGCATTTT CAWSRQVPIFNQPQHF
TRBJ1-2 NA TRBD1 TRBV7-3 TGTGCCAGCAGCTCCGCAGGGGGGTTCAGTGGCTACACCTTC CASSSAGGFSGYTF
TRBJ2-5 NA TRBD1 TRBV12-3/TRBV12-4 TGTGCCAGCCTAAAGGGGGCTGGGGGGACCCAGTACTTC CASLKGAGGTQYF